This T cell receptor (beta chain) comes out of a study of control samples from healthy donors and cancer patients. The germline V gene encodes CDR1 SGHAT and CDR2 FQNNGV. Trimming at V came to 4 bases and at J to 0 bases, leaving 6 bases not matched to a gene. The CDR3 extends over 16 amino acids. The method was immunoSEQ multiplex PCR; TCRdb's version includes in-frame clones alone and lacks a portion of them. The sample lists 130,000 or so clones; 94% were seen once. The rearrangement uses TRBV11-2 and TRBJ2-7, with 10 bases fitting TRBD1. The receptor comes from a man in his forties in good health. The sample was blood. The CDR3 DNA follows: TGTGCCAGCAGCTCCTGGACAGGGGGATACTCCTACGAGCAGTACTTC. Protein: CASSSWTGGYSYEQYF.